The present T cell receptor beta chain was sequenced within a study of control samples from healthy donors and cancer patients (TCRdb year 2020). For CDR1 and CDR2, the germline V gene (reference sequence) lists SEHNR and FQNEAQ. Relative to germline, V is missing 1 base and J is missing 6 bases, with 14 bases of the junction outside any gene match. CDR3 length: 18 amino acids, cysteine to phenylalanine. The sequence is cut down to CDR3 DNA, 54 bases in frame from base 1. Of note for this clone: There is no known antigen for this receptor. No qualities accompany the bases; no much larger clone lies one base away.

Library construction relied on the immunoSEQ multiplex PCR assay. This immuneACCESS table, as held by TCRdb, lists in-frame sequences with V and J called but not all clones. Of the missing ones, under half trace to an unresolved V gene in checked studies; the others have no known cause. For this sample the table gives about 48,000 clones, of which more than 85% were detected only once. The ten largest clones capture 20% to 25% of the sample. The V and J segments used are TRBV7-9 and TRBJ1-5; 8 central bases correspond to TRBD1. The clonotype was recovered from a woman between 45 and 65 years old with head and neck cancer. Sequencing was carried out using PBMCs. CDR3 protein: CASSLGEFWTGNSQPQHF. Read as DNA, the sequence is TGTGCCAGCAGCTTAGGAGAGTTTTGGACAGGGAATAGTCAGCCCCAGCATTTT.